This TCR beta chain was sequenced in a study of regulatory T cells in long-lasting Graves disease. This clonotype was found many times. Stated time point: persistent/refractory GD, antithyroid drugs over 5 years with positive TRAb. PBMC-derived RNA was used for the TCR library. Germline loops: CDR1 DFQATT, CDR2 SNEGSKA (reference sequence). The CDR3 has 13 amino acids. V was cut by 2 bases and J by 1 base, with 5 bases left in between. Assembly of TCR beta libraries relied on iRepertoire HTBI primers together with Arm-PCR of CDR3 regions. Via MiXCR, TCRdb re-called the multiplex PCR reads, giving one row per CDR3 protein. The sample has about 340,000 distinct CDR3 sequences; around 19% are singletons.

This material consisted of peripheral blood mononuclear cells (PBMCs), taken when the disease was refractory, from a patient treated with antithyroid drugs. The sequence was obtained from a female donor with Graves disease. V usage is TRBV20-1 and J usage is TRBJ2-2; the D is unclear. The CDR3 sequence is CSARLQNTGELFF. Here the CDR3 DNA reads TGCAGTGCTAGACTCCAGAACACCGGGGAGCTGTTTTTT.